A single sample is the source of the 28 T cell receptor beta chains below, sequenced in a study of long-term antiretroviral therapy in people with HIV. A v3.0 immunoSEQ assay was performed at survey level. The assay was immunoSEQ multiplex PCR, and TCRdb's table has in-frame clones only and misses some. The sample gives almost 30,000 clones, approximately 90% of which show up once; approximately 8.3% is in the top ten. The sequenced sample was unsorted PBMCs, obtained 3.2 years before starting antiretroviral therapy. The origin of the receptors is a man between 50 and 59 years old with HIV.

CDR3 bases: TGTGCCAGCGTGGCGGGGAGCTCCCGGACGCAGTACTTC. Amino acid sequence: CASVAGSSRTQYF. V is TRBV2 and J is TRBJ2-7; D perhaps matches TRBD2 (6 bases). This CDR3 region has 13 residues. With 8 bases removed from V and 9 bases from J, the gap between germline ends came to 20 bases. Germline assignment: CDR1 SNHLY and CDR2 FYNNEI.

This clone was seen a few times. The chain has TRBV20-1 and TRBJ1-2; no clear D. CDR3 length: 11 residues. From germline, CDR1 is DFQATT and CDR2 SNEGSKA (reference sequence). V shed 1 base and J shed 6 bases, with 6 bases lying between them. The CDR3, as DNA: TGCAGTGCTAGAGCCAGAAATGGCTACACCTTC. Residues: CSARARNGYTF.

V is TRBV7-3 and J is TRBJ2-3; D tentatively reads TRBD1 or TRBD2 (5 bases each). Deletions cut 1 base from V and 1 base from J, with 21 bases between. The CDR3 runs 19 residues. Looked up from germline, CDR1 is SGHTA and CDR2 is FQGTGA. CDR3: CASSLMGRSLGAGTDTQYF. The DNA for the CDR3 is TGTGCCAGCAGCTTAATGGGGAGATCCCTTGGGGCTGGCACAGATACGCAGTATTTT. The whole variable domain, filled in from reference TRBV7-3 and TRBJ2-3, reads GAGVSQTPSNKVTEKGKYVELRCDPISGHTALYWYRQSLGQGPEFLIYFQGTGAADDSGLPNDRFFAVRPEGSVSTLKIQRTERGDSAVYLCASSLMGRSLGAGTDTQYFGPGTRLTVL.

The gene calls are TRBV7-2 and TRBJ2-3; maybe TRBD2 (6 bases). The germline V gene has CDR1 SGHTA and CDR2 FQGNSA. CDR3 size: 15 residues. Trimming cost V 3 bases and J 5 bases, with 15 bases left between them. The CDR3 nucleotides read TGTGCCAGCAGCTTGGGCGCGTCCGGGGGAGATACGCAGTATTTT. Amino acid sequence: CASSLGASGGDTQYF.

Only one count was recorded for this clone. The V call is TRBV5-5, the J call TRBJ1-4; 9 bases line up with TRBD1. V lost 5 bases and J lost 8; bases outside the gene matches: 16. This CDR3 is built from 17 residues. Germline V CDR1 and CDR2: SGHKS, YYEKEE (reference sequence). The CDR3 region has the DNA TGTGCCAGCAGTGACCGGGACAGGGCACTCGCGGGGGAAAAACTGTTTTTT. Amino acids: CASSDRDRALAGEKLFF. The full variable domain, rest sourced from reference TRBV5-5 and TRBJ1-4, is DAGVTQSPTHLIKTRGQQVTLRCSPISGHKSVSWYQQVLGQGPQFIFQYYEKEERGRGNFPDRFSARQFPNYSSELNVNALLLGDSALYLCASSDRDRALAGEKLFFGSGTQLSVL.

This chain joins TRBV5-1 and TRBJ2-1; TRBD2 is a possible D gene (7 bases). Trimming left V 4 bases short and J 0 bases short, with 17 bases between. The CDR3 spans 17 residues. Germline CDR1 and CDR2: SGHRS and YFSETQ. This CDR3 is CASSPVGGASSYNEQFF. CDR3 DNA: TGCGCCAGCAGCCCGGTTGGGGGGGCAAGCTCCTACAATGAGCAGTTCTTC.

This chain links TRBV29-1 with TRBJ2-3; D remains ambiguous. The CDR3 extends over 13 amino acids. The V gene lost 4 bases and the J gene lost 2 bases, with 10 bases spanning the gap. The germline gives CDR1 SQVTM, CDR2 ANQGSEA. CDR3 DNA: TGCAGCGTTGTTTTCTGGAACACAGATACGCAGTATTTT. This translates into CSVVFWNTDTQYF.

J is TRBJ2-7 and V is TRBV10-1; the match to TRBD1 covers 11 bases. CDR3 length: 15 residues. The V and J ends lost 8 bases and 3 bases, in that order; junction bases with no gene match: 9. Germline CDR1 is WNHNN and CDR2 is SYGVQD (reference sequence). CDR3 loop: CASGKGQGGFYEQYF. The CDR3 coding sequence is TGCGCCAGCGGCAAGGGACAGGGGGGGTTCTACGAGCAGTACTTC.

The count of this clone is one. The rearrangement links TRBV2 to TRBJ2-5; TRBD2 matches at 9 bases. The CDR3 length is 15 residues. The V segment lost 6 bases and the J segment 1 base; nucleotides outside the gene matches: 6. Germline V gives CDR1 SNHLY, CDR2 FYNNEI. The CDR3 sequence: CASRAGGAIQETQYF. In DNA form, the CDR3 reads TGTGCCAGCAGGGCGGGGGGGGCGATCCAAGAGACCCAGTACTTC.

V gene TRBV9 combines with J gene TRBJ2-3; 10 positions match TRBD2. The CDR3 sequence is 18 residues long. The germline V gene encodes CDR1 SGDLS and CDR2 YYNGEE. The V and J ends lost 0 bases and 0 bases, in that order; junction bases with no gene match: 7. The CDR3: CASSVGLAGAASTDTQYF. The CDR3 DNA reads TGTGCCAGCAGCGTAGGGCTAGCGGGAGCCGCTAGCACAGATACGCAGTATTTT.

V is TRBV27 and J is TRBJ1-2, with a possible D match to TRBD1 (6 bases). Trimming left V 0 bases short and J 4 bases short, with 9 bases between. Germline CDR1 MNHEY, CDR2 SMNVEV (reference sequence). This CDR3 is 14 amino acids long. The CDR3 region is CASSLSGGGYGYTF. CDR3 DNA sequence: TGTGCCAGCAGTTTATCAGGGGGTGGCTATGGCTACACCTTC.

The table lists this clone with a few counts. This chain joins TRBV6-5 and TRBJ1-2; D remains unclear. This CDR3 has 14 residues. Germline V CDR1 and CDR2: MNHEY, SVGAGI. V lost 8 bases to trimming and J lost 4 bases, with 17 bases between them. CDR3 coding DNA: TGTGCCAGCGGGCGGGGATTCGATAGCTATGGCTACACCTTC. Translating gives CASGRGFDSYGYTF.

CDR3 sequence (DNA): TGTGCCAGCAGTGAGGGGAGGTATGGCTACACCTTC. It translates to CASSEGRYGYTF. The chain carries TRBV2 and TRBJ1-2; unclear D gene. The V gene's germline CDR1 is SNHLY and CDR2 FYNNEI. The CDR3 consists of 12 residues. Trimming took 3 bases from V and 5 from J, leaving 7 bases between them.

This clone was counted a single time. V gene TRBV9 combines with J gene TRBJ1-2; tentative D call: TRBD1 (5 bases). Germline CDR1 reads SGDLS; CDR2 reads YYNGEE. CDR3 size: 15 residues. V lost 5 bases, J lost 4 bases, and 18 bases lay in between. The CDR3, as DNA: TGTGCCAGCAGTCCGACCAGGGTCCAACTCTATGGCTACACCTTC. Encoded protein: CASSPTRVQLYGYTF.

This clone turned up a few times. CDR3 bases: TGTGCCAGTAGTAAAGGATACCGCGAAAAACTGTTTTTT. Translating gives CASSKGYREKLFF. The V and J genes are TRBV19 and TRBJ1-4; no clear D gene. Germline assignment: CDR1 LNHDA and CDR2 SQIVND (reference sequence). This CDR3 has 13 residues. Trimming cost V 4 bases and J 8 bases, with 11 bases left between them.

The rearrangement uses TRBV18 and TRBJ2-7; D may be TRBD2 (6 bases). The germline gives CDR1 KGHSH, CDR2 LQKENI. The CDR3 length is 15 residues. The V end was cut by 5 bases, the J end by 2 bases, with 16 bases between. Written as DNA, the CDR3 is TGTGCCAGCTCATCCCCGGGACTGCGTACCTACGAGCAGTACTTC. Its translation is CASSSPGLRTYEQYF.

The V and J genes are TRBV30 and TRBJ1-5; D is possibly TRBD1 (6 bases). The germline V gene has CDR1 GTSNPN and CDR2 SVGIG (reference sequence). The CDR3 spans 15 residues. The V gene lost 0 bases and the J gene lost 2 bases, with 11 bases spanning the gap. CDR3 bases: TGTGCCTGGAGTGTAGGGGGACTAGGCAATCAGCCCCAGCATTTT. It specifies CAWSVGGLGNQPQHF.

The rearrangement links TRBV10-2 to TRBJ2-7, with unresolved D. Trimming removed 5 bases at V and 2 bases at J, with 1 base between. Germline V gene sequence: CDR1 WSHSY, CDR2 SAAADI. The CDR3 is 10 amino acids. The CDR3 protein is CASSPYEQYF. The CDR3 bases are TGCGCCAGCAGTCCCTACGAGCAGTACTTC.

The chain uses TRBV7-9 and TRBJ2-7; the D is unclear. The ends were cut back, 4 bases at V and 4 bases at J, with 11 bases in the middle. Germline loops: CDR1 SEHNR, CDR2 FQNEAQ (reference sequence). The CDR3 spans 13 residues. Here the CDR3 reads CASSSVAEYEQYF. The CDR3 nucleotides are TGTGCCAGCAGCTCAGTCGCGGAGTACGAGCAGTACTTC.

In this sample, this clone turned up once. The chain couples TRBV5-1 to TRBJ1-1; D ambiguous. Trimming removed 4 bases at V and 0 bases at J, with 10 bases between. Germline V gene data show CDR1 as SGHRS and CDR2 as YFSETQ. This CDR3 has 14 amino acids. The CDR3 region has the DNA TGCGCCAGCAGCCTGGGTTTCGTGAACACTGAAGCTTTCTTT. Residues: CASSLGFVNTEAFF. The entire variable domain, with the rest obtained from reference TRBV5-1 and TRBJ1-1, is as follows: KAGVTQTPRYLIKTRGQQVTLSCSPISGHRSVSWYQQTPGQGLQFLFEYFSETQRNKGNFPGRFSGRQFSNSRSEMNVSTLELGDSALYLCASSLGFVNTEAFFGQGTRLTVV.

A note on this clone: Germline and junction disagree at one end, which may indicate a read error. V and J are TRBV7-7 and TRBJ2-4, with no clear D. This CDR3 has 15 residues. Per the germline V gene, CDR1 is SSHAT and CDR2 is FNYEAQ (reference sequence). CDR3 sequence (DNA): TGTGCTAGCAGCTTCTTTCCGCTAGCCAAAAACATTCAGTACTTC. Translated: CASSFFPLAKNIQYF.

This chain joins TRBV19 and TRBJ2-3; 8 nucleotides match TRBD2. Looked up from germline, CDR1 is LNHDA and CDR2 is SQIVND (reference sequence). J gave up 7 bases and V 9 bases, and 9 bases lay outside the gene matches. The CDR3 runs to 13 residues. CDR3 DNA: TGTGCCAGCGCTAGCGGGTGGGAGAATACGCAGTATTTT. Protein product: CASASGWENTQYF.

The V and J genes are TRBV9 and TRBJ2-2; 11 nucleotides align to TRBD2. The germline V gene has CDR1 SGDLS and CDR2 YYNGEE. The CDR3 has 16 amino acids. V trimming: 0 bases; J trimming: 7 bases; junction bases outside the gene matches: 5. The CDR3 spells CASSVGGLAGGGELFF. The DNA for the CDR3 is TGTGCCAGCAGCGTAGGCGGGCTAGCGGGAGGCGGGGAGCTGTTTTTT.

The V gene is TRBV4-1, the J gene TRBJ2-1, with 10 bases lining up with TRBD1. Germline V gene lookup returns CDR1 MGHRA and CDR2 YSYEKL. Trimming removed 3 bases from V and 9 bases from J; junction bases left unmatched: 8. CDR3 length: 15 amino acids. In DNA, the CDR3 is TGCGCCAGCAGCCATGGGACAGGGGTCTGGGGTGAGCAGTTCTTC. This sequence encodes CASSHGTGVWGEQFF.

As DNA, the CDR3 is TGCAGTGCTAGAGGACATCGTGAAGCTTTCTTT. This codes for CSARGHREAFF. The gene calls are TRBV20-1 and TRBJ1-1; D not certain. CDR3 length: 11 amino acids. Germline CDR1 and CDR2: DFQATT and SNEGSKA (reference sequence). The germline V and J ends were trimmed by 1 base and 7 bases, with 7 bases remaining between them.

The CDR3 bases are TGTGCCAGCAGCGTAGGGGGAAGCACAGATACGCAGTATTTT. Translating gives CASSVGGSTDTQYF. V and J are TRBV9 and TRBJ2-3; D call uncertain. Trimming shortened V by 0 bases and J by 0 bases, and 5 bases separated the two germline ends. The CDR3 has 14 residues. Germline assignment: CDR1 SGDLS and CDR2 YYNGEE.

The V and J genes are TRBV6-1 and TRBJ2-1, with 9 positions matching TRBD1. The CDR3 is 17 amino acids. CDR1 is MNHNS and CDR2 is SASEGT in the germline V gene. Unmatched junction bases numbered 10, after V lost 3 bases and J lost 4 bases. The CDR3, as DNA: TGTGCCAGCAGTGAGTCCTTGACAGGGGGTCCTTACAATGAGCAGTTCTTC. It is translated as CASSESLTGGPYNEQFF.

This chain uses TRBV19 with TRBJ2-5; TRBD1 agrees at 7 bases. The CDR3 extends over 15 amino acids. The ends lost 5 bases at V and 0 bases at J; junction bases unmatched: 6. Germline CDR1 is LNHDA and CDR2 is SQIVND (reference sequence). The CDR3 DNA sequence: TGTGCCAGTAGTGTTCTGGGACAGCACCAAGAGACCCAGTACTTC. Encoded protein: CASSVLGQHQETQYF.